Shown below are 31 T cell receptor beta chains from a single sample sequenced in a study of blood T cell repertoires in COVID-19. Assay used: immunoSEQ multiplex PCR; TCRdb lists only in-frame clones, some missing. The sample carries 53,000 or so clones, about four fifths recorded once. The sample was peripheral blood. The source is a man aged 70 or older with active COVID-19.

The table lists this clone with a few counts. CDR3 region: CASSPALGADTQYF. The CDR3 coding sequence is TGTGCCAGCAGCCCGGCTCTAGGGGCAGATACGCAGTATTTT. The chain joins TRBV7-2 to TRBJ2-3; D is possibly TRBD1 (5 bases). The V gene lost 5 bases and the J gene lost 4 bases, with 13 bases spanning the gap. From germline, CDR1 is SGHTA and CDR2 FQGNSA. The CDR3 has 14 residues.

The V gene is TRBV7-3, the J gene TRBJ2-1, with 7 bases matching TRBD2. Losses at the gene ends were 5 bases for V and 6 bases for J; bases not matched to a gene: 13. The CDR3 is 16 amino acids. CDR1 and CDR2 (germline): SGHTA, FQGTGA. The chain's CDR3 is CASSPETSHRLNEQFF. Here the CDR3 DNA reads TGTGCCAGCAGCCCCGAGACTAGCCACCGACTCAATGAGCAGTTCTTC.

The rearrangement uses TRBV19 and TRBJ1-6, with 9 positions matching TRBD1. With 5 bases clipped from V and 7 bases from J, the junction kept 6 bases outside the gene matches. The CDR3 has 15 residues. Germline V gene lookup returns CDR1 LNHDA and CDR2 SQIVND (reference sequence). CDR3 DNA: TGTGCCAGTAGTTTCCGGGACAGGGACAATTCACCCCTCCACTTT. It is translated as CASSFRDRDNSPLHF. The complete variable domain, with remaining parts taken from reference TRBV19 and TRBJ1-6, reads DGGITQSPKYLFRKEGQNVTLSCEQNLNHDAMYWYRQDPGQGLRLIYYSQIVNDFQKGDIAEGYSVSREKKESFPLTVTSAQKNPTAFYLCASSFRDRDNSPLHFGNGTRLTVT.

This sequence joins TRBV2 and TRBJ2-7, with TRBD1 identical over 7 bases. The CDR3 is 13 amino acids. V lost 6 bases to trimming and J lost 2 bases; unmatched junction nucleotides: 4. Germline CDR1 and CDR2: SNHLY and FYNNEI. The CDR3 DNA follows: TGTGCCAGCAGCAGAGACAGGGCCTACGAGCAGTACTTC. It yields the protein CASSRDRAYEQYF. Full variable domain (outside the CDR3, taken from reference TRBV2 and TRBJ2-7): EPEVTQTPSHQVTQMGQEVILRCVPISNHLYFYWYRQILGQKVEFLVSFYNNEISEKSEIFDDQFSVERPDGSNFTLKIRSTKLEDSAMYFCASSRDRAYEQYFGPGTRLTVT.

The V and J genes are TRBV6-2 or TRBV6-3 and TRBJ2-7; 11 bases align to TRBD2. Germline V gene data show CDR1 as MNHEY and CDR2 as SVGEGT. This CDR3 is 15 amino acids long. V gave up 5 bases and J gave up 4 bases; unmatched junction bases: 7. CDR3 in amino acids: CASSHPGLAVYEQYF. CDR3 coding DNA: TGTGCCAGCAGTCATCCGGGACTAGCGGTATACGAGCAGTACTTC.

The chain is built from TRBV7-2 and TRBJ2-3, with D possibly being TRBD2 (6 bases). With 4 bases removed from V and 4 bases from J, the gap between germline ends came to 21 bases. The germline V gene encodes CDR1 SGHTA and CDR2 FQGNSA. This CDR3 has 17 amino acids. CDR3 sequence: CASSSLVRAGGADTQYF. The CDR3 DNA reads TGTGCCAGCAGCTCCCTTGTCAGGGCCGGCGGGGCAGATACGCAGTATTTT. Full variable domain (rest looked up from reference TRBV7-2 and TRBJ2-3): GAGVSQSPSNKVTEKGKDVELRCDPISGHTALYWYRQSLGQGLEFLIYFQGNSAPDKSGLPSDRFSAERTGGSVSTLTIQRTQQEDSAVYLCASSSLVRAGGADTQYFGPGTRLTVL.

The chain combines TRBV5-4 with TRBJ2-7; 10 bases are a match to TRBD2. In germline, CDR1 is SGHNT, CDR2 YYREEE (reference sequence). The CDR3 is 14 residues long. The V segment lost 4 bases and the J segment 4 bases; nucleotides outside the gene matches: 5. CDR3 DNA sequence: TGTGCCAGCAGCCAACAGCGGGAGGGATACGAGCAGTACTTC. As protein: CASSQQREGYEQYF.

The CDR3 sequence: CASSPRAGEEGTEAFF. In DNA, the CDR3 is TGTGCCAGCTCACCCCGGGCGGGGGAGGAGGGCACTGAAGCTTTCTTT. V gene TRBV18 combines with J gene TRBJ1-1; D may be TRBD1 (5 bases). Germline V gives CDR1 KGHSH, CDR2 LQKENI. This CDR3 is built from 16 residues. V was trimmed by 3 bases and J by 4 bases, leaving 18 bases between them.

The chain combines TRBV6-5 with TRBJ1-2; no reliable D call. The germline V gene encodes CDR1 MNHEY and CDR2 SVGAGI. The CDR3 runs 13 residues. The ends were cut back, 4 bases at V and 7 bases at J, with 13 bases in the middle. CDR3 in amino acids: CASSFKPLGGYTF. The CDR3 nucleotides are TGTGCCAGCAGTTTTAAGCCCCTAGGTGGCTACACCTTC.

The genes are TRBV5-1 and TRBJ1-3; D uncertain. Trimming pared 4 bases from V and 4 bases from J, leaving 21 bases between. The CDR3 is made up of 17 amino acids. Germline V gene lookup returns CDR1 SGHRS and CDR2 YFSETQ. This CDR3 is CASSLGGQPYSGNTIYF. DNA of the CDR3: TGCGCCAGCAGCCTCGGAGGCCAACCTTACTCGGGAAACACCATATATTTT.

This chain joins TRBV5-1 and TRBJ1-5, with 7 bases aligning to TRBD1. Unmatched junction bases numbered 11, after V lost 4 bases and J lost 7 bases. This CDR3 is built from 15 residues. CDR1 SGHRS and CDR2 YFSETQ come from the germline V gene. CDR3 DNA sequence: TGCGCCAGCAGCGGACGTACAGGGGACGGACAGCCCCAGCATTTT. Its protein is CASSGRTGDGQPQHF.

CDR3 bases: TGTGCCACCAGCAGCGGGAGAAGGTCCTACGAGCAGTACTTC. This codes for CATSSGRRSYEQYF. This chain joins TRBV15 and TRBJ2-7, with TRBD2 as a possible D gene (6 bases). The V gene's germline CDR1 is LNHNV and CDR2 YYDKDF (reference sequence). The CDR3 sequence is 14 residues long. Between the trimmed V and J ends, which lost 3 bases and 1 base, there was a span of 10 bases.

The chain joins TRBV6-5 to TRBJ2-7; 7 nucleotides match TRBD2. Germline V gene lookup returns CDR1 MNHEY and CDR2 SVGAGI. This CDR3 comprises 15 residues. Losses at the gene ends were 2 bases for V and 3 bases for J; bases not matched to a gene: 7. The CDR3: CASSYGGGGSYEQYF. CDR3 coding DNA: TGTGCCAGCAGTTACGGGGGAGGCGGGAGCTACGAGCAGTACTTC.

The chain links TRBV5-4 to TRBJ2-7; TRBD2 aligns across 7 bases. This CDR3 region has 18 residues. With 7 bases clipped from V and 3 bases from J, the junction kept 22 bases outside the gene matches. Germline CDR1 is SGHNT and CDR2 is YYREEE (reference sequence). DNA for the CDR3: TGTGCCAGCTGGGAGGGCGGGGAGACAGTCCTCGGGGGCTACGAGCAGTACTTC. Translating it yields CASWEGGETVLGGYEQYF.

This clone was picked up one time. This rearrangement joins TRBV27 to TRBJ1-1, with TRBD1 matching 7 bases. V lost 6 bases to trimming and J lost 1 base; unmatched junction nucleotides: 8. This CDR3 has 15 residues. Germline V lookup: CDR1 MNHEY, CDR2 SMNVEV (reference sequence). CDR3 sequence reads: CASRRTGRGNTEAFF. CDR3 bases: TGTGCCAGCAGGCGGACAGGCAGGGGGAACACTGAAGCTTTCTTT.

The rearrangement links TRBV18 to TRBJ2-1; 7 nucleotides match TRBD2. The J segment lost 4 bases and the V segment lost 6 bases, leaving 15 bases of the junction unmatched. Germline loops: CDR1 KGHSH, CDR2 LQKENI. The CDR3 is 17 amino acids. CDR3 residues: CASSPAGELTIYNEQFF. The CDR3 DNA follows: TGTGCCAGCTCCCCGGCGGGGGAACTAACAATTTACAATGAGCAGTTCTTC. The whole variable domain, remainder taken from reference TRBV18 and TRBJ2-1, is NAGVMQNPRHLVRRRGQEARLRCSPMKGHSHVYWYRQLPEEGLKFMVYLQKENIIDESGMPKERFSAEFPKEGPSILRIQQVVRGDSAAYFCASSPAGELTIYNEQFFGPGTRLTVL.

The chain combines TRBV15 with TRBJ2-7, with 9 positions matching TRBD1. Germline V gene lookup returns CDR1 LNHNV and CDR2 YYDKDF (reference sequence). V gave up 0 bases and J gave up 5 bases; unmatched junction bases: 2. The CDR3 is 14 amino acids. The CDR3 nucleotides read TGTGCCACCAGCAGAGAACAGGGGGCAGACGAGCAGTACTTC. It encodes CATSREQGADEQYF. Supplemented by reference TRBV15 and TRBJ2-7, the full variable domain reads DAMVIQNPRYQVTQFGKPVTLSCSQTLNHNVMYWYQQKSSQAPKLLFHYYDKDFNNEADTPDNFQSRRPNTSFCFLDIRSPGLGDTAMYLCATSREQGADEQYFGPGTRLTVT.

This clone came up once. The rearrangement joins TRBV2 to TRBJ1-1; the D gene is possibly TRBD1 (5 bases). V gave up 3 bases and J gave up 7 bases, with 9 bases separating them. Per germline, CDR1 SNHLY and CDR2 FYNNEI. The CDR3 has 12 residues. CDR3 residues: CASSDDSLEAFF. CDR3 coding DNA: TGTGCCAGCAGTGATGACAGCCTTGAAGCTTTCTTT.

The chain employs TRBV6-5 and TRBJ1-2; D gene unclear. There are 13 residues in the CDR3. Trimming stripped 6 bases from V and 0 bases from J, with 8 bases between. The germline V gene encodes CDR1 MNHEY and CDR2 SVGAGI. The CDR3 coding sequence is TGTGCCAGCAGGGTACATACTAACTATGGCTACACCTTC. This encodes CASRVHTNYGYTF.

The chain employs TRBV7-8 and TRBJ1-5; D not resolved. Germline CDR1 and CDR2: SGHVS and FQNEAQ. The V end was cut by 4 bases, the J end by 0 bases, with 10 bases between. There are 15 residues in the CDR3. CDR3 sequence (DNA): TGTGCCAGCAGCTGGGCCGTTAATAGCAATCAGCCCCAGCATTTT. This codes for CASSWAVNSNQPQHF.

The chain recombines TRBV27 with TRBJ2-1, with TRBD2 identical over 15 bases. This CDR3 contains 18 residues. V was pared by 0 bases and J by 4 bases, with 4 bases of the junction left unmatched. CDR1 and CDR2 from the germline V gene are MNHEY and SMNVEV (reference sequence). The DNA of the CDR3 is TGTGCCAGCAGTTTATCGGGACTAGCGGGAGGAAGGTACAATGAGCAGTTCTTC. Protein sequence: CASSLSGLAGGRYNEQFF.

V is TRBV28 and J is TRBJ2-3; 11 bases are shared with TRBD2. CDR1 is MDHEN, CDR2 SYDVKM, per germline. The V and J ends lost 6 bases and 1 base, in that order; junction bases with no gene match: 6. The CDR3 loop spans 16 amino acids. As DNA, the CDR3 is TGTGCCAGCAGACCAACTAGCGGGAGTCGCACAGATACGCAGTATTTT. This encodes CASRPTSGSRTDTQYF.

The V and J genes are TRBV15 and TRBJ1-5, with a tentative D call TRBD1 (5 bases). The CDR3 length is 17 residues. V was shortened by 0 bases and J by 6 bases, with 18 bases between the two germline ends. Germline CDR1 reads LNHNV; CDR2 reads YYDKDF (reference sequence). CDR3 sequence: CATSRDRGVRAGQPQHF. CDR3 DNA: TGTGCCACCAGCAGAGATAGGGGTGTTAGGGCTGGTCAGCCCCAGCATTTT.

J is TRBJ1-2 and V is TRBV28, with D uncertain. The CDR3 length is 12 residues. Germline CDR1 reads MDHEN; CDR2 reads SYDVKM. Trimming cost V 4 bases and J 4 bases, with 7 bases left between them. CDR3 protein: CASSSLIYGYTF. The CDR3 nucleotides read TGTGCCAGCAGTTCCCTAATCTATGGCTACACCTTC.

The CDR3 nucleotides read TGTGCCAGCAGCTCCCGTTCCGACTATGGCTACACCTTC. Translating gives CASSSRSDYGYTF. V gene TRBV5-6 combines with J gene TRBJ1-2; D is unclear. V dropped 3 bases and J dropped 3 bases, with 9 bases sitting between them. Germline CDR1 is SGHDT and CDR2 is YYEEEE. This CDR3 has 13 residues.

V usage is TRBV9 and J usage is TRBJ2-2; D ambiguous. Per the germline V gene, CDR1 is SGDLS and CDR2 is YYNGEE. V dropped 2 bases and J dropped 7 bases, with 9 bases sitting between them. The CDR3 extends over 13 amino acids. CDR3 bases: TGTGCCAGCAGCGTCCTCACGGTCGGGGAGCTGTTTTTT. This sequence encodes CASSVLTVGELFF.

V usage is TRBV7-2 and J usage is TRBJ1-5; weak D call: TRBD1 (6 bases). The CDR3 covers 15 residues. CDR1 and CDR2 (germline): SGHTA, FQGNSA. Trimming removed 1 base from V and 0 bases from J, with 7 bases in between. The chain's CDR3 is CASSLDRDSNQPQHF. The CDR3, as DNA: TGTGCCAGCAGCTTAGACAGGGATAGCAATCAGCCCCAGCATTTT.

This clone was detected only a few times. This chain connects TRBV7-2 to TRBJ2-7; 9 positions match TRBD1. The germline CDR1 and CDR2 sequences are SGHTA and FQGNSA. The junction had 12 bases not matched to a gene; V was cut back by 9 bases and J by 6 bases. There are 14 residues in the CDR3. As DNA, the CDR3 is TGTGCCAGTGAACCGGGACAGGGAATGTCCGAGCAGTACTTC. Protein: CASEPGQGMSEQYF.

The chain combines TRBV12-5 with TRBJ1-1; D possibly corresponds to TRBD1 (5 bases). Trimming removed 1 base at V and 5 bases at J, with 11 bases between. The CDR3 runs to 14 residues. Per the germline V gene, CDR1 is LGHNT and CDR2 is FRNRAP. CDR3 in amino acids: CASGLGAGGTEAFF. DNA of the CDR3: TGTGCTAGTGGTTTGGGCGCCGGGGGGACTGAAGCTTTCTTT.

J is TRBJ2-2 and V is TRBV5-8; D uncertain. The germline CDR1 and CDR2 sequences are SGHTS and YDEGEE. CDR3 length: 15 amino acids. V dropped 1 base and J dropped 4 bases, with 11 bases sitting between them. The CDR3 here is CASSLRTRSTGELFF. CDR3 DNA: TGTGCCAGCAGCTTGCGTACTCGGAGCACCGGGGAGCTGTTTTTT.

The chain joins TRBV3-1 (or the pseudogene TRBV3-2) to TRBJ1-1; D is unclear. Trimming removed 1 base from V and 0 bases from J, with 6 bases in between. Germline V CDR1 and CDR2: LGHDT, YNNKEL (reference sequence). The CDR3 extends over 14 amino acids. CDR3 nucleotides: TGTGCCAGCAGCCAAGCAGGCATGAACACTGAAGCTTTCTTT. Translated: CASSQAGMNTEAFF.